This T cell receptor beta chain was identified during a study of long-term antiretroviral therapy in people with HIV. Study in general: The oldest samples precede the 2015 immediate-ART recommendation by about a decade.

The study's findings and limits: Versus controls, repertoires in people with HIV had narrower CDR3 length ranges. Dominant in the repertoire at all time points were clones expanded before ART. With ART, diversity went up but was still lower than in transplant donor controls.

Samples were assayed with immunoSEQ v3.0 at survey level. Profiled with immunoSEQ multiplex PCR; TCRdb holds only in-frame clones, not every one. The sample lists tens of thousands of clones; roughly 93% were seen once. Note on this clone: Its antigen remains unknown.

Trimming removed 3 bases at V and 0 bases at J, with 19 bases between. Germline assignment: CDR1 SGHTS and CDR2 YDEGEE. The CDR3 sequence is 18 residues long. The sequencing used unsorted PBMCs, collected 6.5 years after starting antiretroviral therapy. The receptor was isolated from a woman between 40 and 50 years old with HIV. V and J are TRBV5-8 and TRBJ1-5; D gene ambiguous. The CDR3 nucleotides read TGTGCCAGCAGCTCCGCGGGCAGACAACTCTATAGCAATCAGCCCCAGCATTTT. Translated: CASSSAGRQLYSNQPQHF.